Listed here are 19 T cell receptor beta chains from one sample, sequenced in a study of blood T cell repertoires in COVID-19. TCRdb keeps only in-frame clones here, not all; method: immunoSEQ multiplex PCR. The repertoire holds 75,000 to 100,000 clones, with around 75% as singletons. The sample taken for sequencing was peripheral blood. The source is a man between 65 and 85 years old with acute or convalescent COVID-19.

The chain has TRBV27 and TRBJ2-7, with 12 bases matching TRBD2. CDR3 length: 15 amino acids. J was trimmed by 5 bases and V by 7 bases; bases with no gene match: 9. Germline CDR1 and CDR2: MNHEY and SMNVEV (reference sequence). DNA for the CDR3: TGTGCCAGCACCCTGACTAGCGGGAGACCCCACGAGCAGTACTTC. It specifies CASTLTSGRPHEQYF.

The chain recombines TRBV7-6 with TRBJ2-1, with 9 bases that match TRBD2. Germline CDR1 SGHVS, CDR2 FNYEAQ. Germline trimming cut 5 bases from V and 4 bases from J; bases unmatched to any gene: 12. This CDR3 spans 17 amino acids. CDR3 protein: CASSRRISGSGYNEQFF. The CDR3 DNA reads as TGTGCCAGCAGCCGCCGGATTAGCGGGAGTGGTTACAATGAGCAGTTCTTC. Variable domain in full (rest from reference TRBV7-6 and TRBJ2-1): GAGVSQSPRYKVTKRGQDVALRCDPISGHVSLYWYRQALGQGPEFLTYFNYEAQQDKSGLPNDRFSAERPEGSISTLTIQRTEQRDSAMYRCASSRRISGSGYNEQFFGPGTRLTVL.

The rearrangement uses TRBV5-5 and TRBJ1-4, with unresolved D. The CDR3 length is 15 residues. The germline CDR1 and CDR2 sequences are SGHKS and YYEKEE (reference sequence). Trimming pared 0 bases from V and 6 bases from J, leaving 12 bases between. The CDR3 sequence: CASSLAGGADEKLFF. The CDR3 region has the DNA TGTGCCAGCAGCTTGGCCGGAGGAGCGGATGAAAAACTGTTTTTT.

CDR3: CASSDEGGPSNQPQHF. In DNA form, the CDR3 reads TGTGCCAGCAGTGATGAGGGGGGGCCTAGCAATCAGCCCCAGCATTTT. The chain couples TRBV6-1 to TRBJ1-5, with a weak D call TRBD1 (6 bases). Germline V gives CDR1 MNHNS, CDR2 SASEGT. Trimming left V 3 bases short and J 0 bases short, with 12 bases between. CDR3 length: 16 amino acids.

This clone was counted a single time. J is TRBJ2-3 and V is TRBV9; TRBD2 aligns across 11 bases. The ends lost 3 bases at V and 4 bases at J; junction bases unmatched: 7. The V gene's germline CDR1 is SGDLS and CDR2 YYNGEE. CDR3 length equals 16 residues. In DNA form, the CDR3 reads TGTGCCAGCAGCGCAGGGACTAGCGGAGAGGCAGATACGCAGTATTTT. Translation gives CASSAGTSGEADTQYF.

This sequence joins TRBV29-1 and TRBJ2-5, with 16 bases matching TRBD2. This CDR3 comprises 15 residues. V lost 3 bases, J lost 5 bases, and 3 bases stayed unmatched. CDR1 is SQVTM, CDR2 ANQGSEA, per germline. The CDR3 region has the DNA TGCAGCGTTGAGGGACTAGCGGGAGGGTTTGAGACCCAGTACTTC. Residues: CSVEGLAGGFETQYF.

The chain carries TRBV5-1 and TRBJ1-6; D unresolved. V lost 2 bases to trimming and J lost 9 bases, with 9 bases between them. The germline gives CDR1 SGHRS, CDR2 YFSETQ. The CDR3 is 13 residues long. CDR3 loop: CASSLGGGSPLHF. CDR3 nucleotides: TGCGCCAGCAGCTTAGGCGGCGGTTCACCCCTCCACTTT. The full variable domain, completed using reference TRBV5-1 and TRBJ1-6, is KAGVTQTPRYLIKTRGQQVTLSCSPISGHRSVSWYQQTPGQGLQFLFEYFSETQRNKGNFPGRFSGRQFSNSRSEMNVSTLELGDSALYLCASSLGGGSPLHFGNGTRLTVT.

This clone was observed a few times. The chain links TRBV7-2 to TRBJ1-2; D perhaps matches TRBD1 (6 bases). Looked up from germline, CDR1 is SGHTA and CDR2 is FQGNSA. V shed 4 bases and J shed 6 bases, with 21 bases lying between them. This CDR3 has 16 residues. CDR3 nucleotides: TGTGCCAGCAGCTCACTAAGCCTAAGGGGGAGGGATGGCTACACCTTC. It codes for CASSSLSLRGRDGYTF.

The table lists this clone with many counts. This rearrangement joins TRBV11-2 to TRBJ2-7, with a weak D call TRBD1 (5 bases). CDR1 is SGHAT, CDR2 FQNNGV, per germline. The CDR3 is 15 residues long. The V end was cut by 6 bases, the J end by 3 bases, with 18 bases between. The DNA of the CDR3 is TGTGCCAGCAGATCGATCCGAGACAGACACTACGAGCAGTACTTC. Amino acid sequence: CASRSIRDRHYEQYF.

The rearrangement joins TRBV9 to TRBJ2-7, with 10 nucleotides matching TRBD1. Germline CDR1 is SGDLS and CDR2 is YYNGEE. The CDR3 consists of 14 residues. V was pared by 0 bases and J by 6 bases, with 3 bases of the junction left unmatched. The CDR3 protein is CASSVGGQGLEQYF. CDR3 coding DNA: TGTGCCAGCAGCGTAGGGGGACAGGGGCTCGAGCAGTACTTC.

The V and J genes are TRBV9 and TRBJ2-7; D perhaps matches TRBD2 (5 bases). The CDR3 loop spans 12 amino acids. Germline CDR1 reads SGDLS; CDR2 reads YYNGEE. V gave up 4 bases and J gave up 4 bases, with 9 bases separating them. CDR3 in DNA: TGTGCCAGCAGCCCCGGGGAGTACGAGCAGTACTTC. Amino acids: CASSPGEYEQYF.

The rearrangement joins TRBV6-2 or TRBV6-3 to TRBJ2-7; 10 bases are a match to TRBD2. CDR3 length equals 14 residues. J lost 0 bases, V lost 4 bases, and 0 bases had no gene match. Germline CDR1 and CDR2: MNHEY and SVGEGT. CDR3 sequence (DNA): TGTGCCAGCAGTTGGACTAGCGGCTCCTACGAGCAGTACTTC. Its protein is CASSWTSGSYEQYF.

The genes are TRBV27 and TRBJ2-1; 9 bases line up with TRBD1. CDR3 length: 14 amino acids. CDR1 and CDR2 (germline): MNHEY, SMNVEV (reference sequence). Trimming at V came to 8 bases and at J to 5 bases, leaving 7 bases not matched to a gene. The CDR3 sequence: CASRTGVWDNEQFF. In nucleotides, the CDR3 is TGTGCCAGCCGGACAGGGGTATGGGACAATGAGCAGTTCTTC.

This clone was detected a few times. The chain's CDR3 is CASSTTGGSSYEQYF. The CDR3 DNA reads as TGTGCCAGCAGTACCACGGGGGGGTCCTCCTACGAGCAGTACTTC. This chain uses TRBV6-5 with TRBJ2-7; 8 bases align to TRBD2. With 5 bases clipped from V and 0 bases from J, the junction kept 6 bases outside the gene matches. The CDR3 contains 15 residues. Germline values: CDR1 MNHEY, CDR2 SVGAGI.

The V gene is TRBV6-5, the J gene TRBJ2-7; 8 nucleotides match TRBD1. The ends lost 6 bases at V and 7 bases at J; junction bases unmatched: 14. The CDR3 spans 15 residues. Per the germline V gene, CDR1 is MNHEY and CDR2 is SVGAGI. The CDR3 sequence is CASRPPGTGQGEQYF. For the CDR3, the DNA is TGTGCCAGCAGGCCCCCCGGGACAGGCCAGGGGGAGCAGTACTTC.

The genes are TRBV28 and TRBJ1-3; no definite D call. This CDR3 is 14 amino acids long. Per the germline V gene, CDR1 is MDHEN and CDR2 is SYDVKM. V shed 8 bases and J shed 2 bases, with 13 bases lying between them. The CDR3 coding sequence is TGTGCCAGCCAGACGGGGAGCCCTGGAAACACCATATATTTT. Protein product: CASQTGSPGNTIYF. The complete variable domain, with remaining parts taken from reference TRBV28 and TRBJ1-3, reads DVKVTQSSRYLVKRTGEKVFLECVQDMDHENMFWYRQDPGLGLRLIYFSYDVKMKEKGDIPEGYSVSREKKERFSLILESASTNQTSMYLCASQTGSPGNTIYFGEGSWLTVV.

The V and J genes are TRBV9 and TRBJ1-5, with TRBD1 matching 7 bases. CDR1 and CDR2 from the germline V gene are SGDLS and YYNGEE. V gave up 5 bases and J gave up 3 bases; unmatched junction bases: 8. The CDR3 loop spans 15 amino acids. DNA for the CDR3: TGTGCCAGCAGTAAGACAGGGAACGACAATCAGCCCCAGCATTTT. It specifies CASSKTGNDNQPQHF.

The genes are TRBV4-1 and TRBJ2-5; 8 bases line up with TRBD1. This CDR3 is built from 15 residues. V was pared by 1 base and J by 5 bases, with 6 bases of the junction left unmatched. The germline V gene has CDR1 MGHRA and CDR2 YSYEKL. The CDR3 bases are TGCGCCAGCAGCCAAGCGGGCAGGGGGCAGGAGACCCAGTACTTC. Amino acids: CASSQAGRGQETQYF.

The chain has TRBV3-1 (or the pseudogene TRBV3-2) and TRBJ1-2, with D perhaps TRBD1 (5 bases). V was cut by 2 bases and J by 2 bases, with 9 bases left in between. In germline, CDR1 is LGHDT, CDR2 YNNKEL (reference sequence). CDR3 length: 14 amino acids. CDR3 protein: CASSQNAGNYGYTF. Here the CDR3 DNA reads TGTGCCAGCAGCCAAAACGCAGGGAACTATGGCTACACCTTC.